This T cell receptor (beta chain) derives from a study of cytomegalovirus exposure and HLA in healthy donors. Study conclusions and caveats: Presence/absence analyses assumed roughly uniform sequencing depth across donors.

The V gene's germline CDR1 is SEHNR and CDR2 FQNEAQ (reference sequence). The CDR3 is 16 residues long. V lost 1 base, J lost 2 bases, and 4 bases stayed unmatched. On this clone itself: The antigen is not known.

Use of 60 Vbeta and 13 Jbeta primers characterized the PCR. Clones were sequenced by immunoSEQ multiplex PCR, and TCRdb holds only the in-frame ones, with some missing. The sample has under 150,000 clones, about four fifths seen once; the top ten hold 3% to 5%. Sequenced sample: PBMCs. The TCR was taken from a woman younger than 45 in good health and CMV-seronegative. This chain uses TRBV7-9 with TRBJ2-3, with TRBD2 matching over 9 bases. The CDR3 DNA sequence: TGTGCCAGCAGCTTAGGACTAGCGGCCTCCACAGATACGCAGTATTTT. Translating gives CASSLGLAASTDTQYF. Together with reference TRBV7-9 and TRBJ2-3, the CDR3 gives the full variable domain: DTGVSQNPRHKITKRGQNVTFRCDPISEHNRLYWYRQTLGQGPEFLTYFQNEAQLEKSRLLSDRFSAERPKGSFSTLEIQRTEQGDSAMYLCASSLGLAASTDTQYFGPGTRLTVL.